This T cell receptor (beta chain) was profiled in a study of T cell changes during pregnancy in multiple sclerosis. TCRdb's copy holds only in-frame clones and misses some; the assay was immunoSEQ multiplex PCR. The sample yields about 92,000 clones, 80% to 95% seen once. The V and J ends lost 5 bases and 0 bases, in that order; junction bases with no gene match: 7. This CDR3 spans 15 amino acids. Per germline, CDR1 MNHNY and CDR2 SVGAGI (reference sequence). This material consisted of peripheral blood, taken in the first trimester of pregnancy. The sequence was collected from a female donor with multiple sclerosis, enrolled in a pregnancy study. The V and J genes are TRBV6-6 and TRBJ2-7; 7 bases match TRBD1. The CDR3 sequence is CASSTLDRASYEQYF. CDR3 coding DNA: TGTGCCAGCAGTACCCTAGACAGGGCCTCCTACGAGCAGTACTTC.